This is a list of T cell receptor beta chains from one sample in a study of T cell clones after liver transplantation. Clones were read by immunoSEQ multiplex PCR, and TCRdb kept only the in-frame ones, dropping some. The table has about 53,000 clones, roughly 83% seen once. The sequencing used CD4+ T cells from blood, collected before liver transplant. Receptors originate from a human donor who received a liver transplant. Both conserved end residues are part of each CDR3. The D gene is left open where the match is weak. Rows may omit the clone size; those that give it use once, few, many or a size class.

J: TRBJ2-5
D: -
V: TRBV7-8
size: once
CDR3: CASSLMAGQETQYF
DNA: TGTGCCAGCAGCTTAATGGCTGGACAAGAGACCCAGTACTTC

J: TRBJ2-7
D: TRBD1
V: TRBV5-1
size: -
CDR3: CASSLRTGDTYEQYF
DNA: TGCGCCAGCAGCTTGCGGACAGGGGACACCTACGAGCAGTACTTC

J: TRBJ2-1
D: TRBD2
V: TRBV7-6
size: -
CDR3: CASSLEGQGLAGRSSYNEQFF
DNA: TGTGCCAGCAGCTTAGAGGGTCAAGGGCTAGCGGGAAGAAGCTCCTACAATGAGCAGTTCTTC

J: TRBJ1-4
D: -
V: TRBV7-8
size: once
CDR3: CASSIRSGDNEKLFF
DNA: TGTGCCAGCAGCATACGCTCCGGGGATAATGAAAAACTGTTTTTT

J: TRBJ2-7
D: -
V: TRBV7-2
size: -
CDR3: CASSLNRDEQYF
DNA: TGTGCCAGCAGCTTAAATAGGGACGAGCAGTACTTC

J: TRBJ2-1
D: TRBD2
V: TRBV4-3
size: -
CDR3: CASSQGLAGVSSYNEQFF
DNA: TGCGCCAGCAGCCAAGGACTAGCGGGAGTCAGCTCCTACAATGAGCAGTTCTTC

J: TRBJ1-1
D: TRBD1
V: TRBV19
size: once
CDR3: CASSIRTGEATEAFF
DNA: TGTGCCAGTAGTATACGTACAGGGGAGGCCACTGAAGCTTTCTTT

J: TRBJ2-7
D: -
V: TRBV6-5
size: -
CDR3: CATYRRSSYEQYF
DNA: TGTGCCACCTACAGGAGGAGCTCCTACGAGCAGTACTTC

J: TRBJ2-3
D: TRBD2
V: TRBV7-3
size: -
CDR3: CATGTSGGITDTQYF
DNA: TGTGCCACCGGTACTAGCGGGGGGATTACAGATACGCAGTATTTT

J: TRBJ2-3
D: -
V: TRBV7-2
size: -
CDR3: CASSSSLYTDTQYF
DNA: TGTGCCAGCAGCTCATCCCTCTACACAGATACGCAGTATTTT

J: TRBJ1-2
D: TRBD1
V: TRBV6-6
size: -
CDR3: CASRETGDGYGYTF
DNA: TGTGCCAGCAGGGAAACAGGGGATGGGTACGGCTACACCTTC

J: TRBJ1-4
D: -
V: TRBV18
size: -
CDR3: CASSRGVPTGPNEKLFF
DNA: TGTGCCAGCTCACGCGGCGTACCGACGGGGCCTAATGAAAAACTGTTTTTT

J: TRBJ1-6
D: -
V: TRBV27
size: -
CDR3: CASTLRGEGYNSPLHF
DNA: TGTGCCAGCACCCTCAGAGGGGAGGGCTATAATTCACCCCTCCACTTT

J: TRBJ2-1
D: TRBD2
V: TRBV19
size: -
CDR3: CASSIDQVWGGYNEQFF
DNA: TGTGCCAGTAGTATAGATCAGGTATGGGGGGGCTACAATGAGCAGTTCTTC

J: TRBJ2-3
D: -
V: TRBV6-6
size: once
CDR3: CASSYGGGADTQYF
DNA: TGTGCCAGCAGTTACGGGGGGGGCGCAGATACGCAGTATTTT